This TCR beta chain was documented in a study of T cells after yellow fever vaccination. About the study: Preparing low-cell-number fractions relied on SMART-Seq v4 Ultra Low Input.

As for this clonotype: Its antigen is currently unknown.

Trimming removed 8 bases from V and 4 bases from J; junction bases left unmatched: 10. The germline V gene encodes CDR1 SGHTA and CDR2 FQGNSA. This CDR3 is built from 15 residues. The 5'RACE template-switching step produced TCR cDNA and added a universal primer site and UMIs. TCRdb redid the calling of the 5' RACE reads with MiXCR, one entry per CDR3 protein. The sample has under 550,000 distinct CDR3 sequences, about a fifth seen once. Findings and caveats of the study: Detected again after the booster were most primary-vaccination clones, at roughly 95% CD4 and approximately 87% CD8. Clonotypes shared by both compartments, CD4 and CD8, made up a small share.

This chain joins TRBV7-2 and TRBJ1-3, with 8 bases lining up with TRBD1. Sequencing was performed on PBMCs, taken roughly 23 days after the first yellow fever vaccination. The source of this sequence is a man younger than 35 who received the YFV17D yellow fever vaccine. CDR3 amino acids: CASASTGAVGNTIYF. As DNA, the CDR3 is TGTGCCAGCGCCTCGACAGGGGCGGTCGGAAACACCATATATTTT. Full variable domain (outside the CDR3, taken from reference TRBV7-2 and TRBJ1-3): GAGVSQSPSNKVTEKGKDVELRCDPISGHTALYWYRQSLGQGLEFLIYFQGNSAPDKSGLPSDRFSAERTGGSVSTLTIQRTQQEDSAVYLCASASTGAVGNTIYFGEGSWLTVV.